This TCR beta chain was captured by sequencing in a study of response to subunit inactivated influenza vaccine. One entry per CDR3 protein, called by TCRdb with MiXCR from the RT-PCR reads. Of around 580,000 distinct CDR3 sequences listed, 14% are singletons. This clonotype was observed at least ten times. The CDR3 extends over 16 amino acids. Germline CDR1 MGHDK, CDR2 SYGVNS. The ends lost 4 bases at V and 3 bases at J; junction bases unmatched: 11. This chain links TRBV25-1 with TRBJ2-5, with 7 positions matching TRBD2. The receptor was derived from a man aged 50-59 years who received an inactivated influenza vaccine. The sample was PBMCs from blood, taken roughly 13 days after vaccination. The DNA for the CDR3 is TGTGCCAGCAGTGCGCGATCCCTAGCGGAAAAAGAGACCCAGTACTTC. Residues: CASSARSLAEKETQYF.